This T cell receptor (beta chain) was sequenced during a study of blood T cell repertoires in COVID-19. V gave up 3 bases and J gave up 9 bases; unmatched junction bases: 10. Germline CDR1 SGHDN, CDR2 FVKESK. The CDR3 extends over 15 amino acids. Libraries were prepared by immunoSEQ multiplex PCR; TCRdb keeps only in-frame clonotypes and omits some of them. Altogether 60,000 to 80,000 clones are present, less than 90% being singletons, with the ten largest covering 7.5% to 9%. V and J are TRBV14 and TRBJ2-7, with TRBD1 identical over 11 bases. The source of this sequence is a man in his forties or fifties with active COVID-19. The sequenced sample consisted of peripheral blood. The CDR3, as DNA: TGTGCCAGCAGCCAGGGGGGGACAGGGGGAGCTGGGCAGTACTTC. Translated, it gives CASSQGGTGGAGQYF.